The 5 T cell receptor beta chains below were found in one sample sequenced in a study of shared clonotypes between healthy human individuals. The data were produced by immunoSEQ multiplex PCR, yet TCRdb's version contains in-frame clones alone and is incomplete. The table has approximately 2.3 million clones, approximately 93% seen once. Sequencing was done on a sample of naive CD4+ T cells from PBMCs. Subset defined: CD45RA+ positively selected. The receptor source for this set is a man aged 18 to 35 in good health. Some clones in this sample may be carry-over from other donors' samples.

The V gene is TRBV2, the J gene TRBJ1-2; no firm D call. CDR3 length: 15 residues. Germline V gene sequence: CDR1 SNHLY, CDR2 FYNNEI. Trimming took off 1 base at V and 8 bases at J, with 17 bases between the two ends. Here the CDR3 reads CASSEGKGGPIGYTF. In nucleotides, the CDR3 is TGTGCCAGCAGTGAAGGAAAGGGCGGCCCTATAGGCTACACCTTC.

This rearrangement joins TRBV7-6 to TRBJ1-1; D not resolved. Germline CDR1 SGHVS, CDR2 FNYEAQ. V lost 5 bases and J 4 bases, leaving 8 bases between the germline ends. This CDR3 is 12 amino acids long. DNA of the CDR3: TGTGCCAGCAGCCACTTCGGCACTGAAGCTTTCTTT. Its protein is CASSHFGTEAFF.

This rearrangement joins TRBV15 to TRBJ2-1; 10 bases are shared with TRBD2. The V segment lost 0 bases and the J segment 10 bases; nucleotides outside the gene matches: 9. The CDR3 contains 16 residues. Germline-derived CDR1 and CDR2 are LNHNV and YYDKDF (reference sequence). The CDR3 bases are TGTGCCACCAGCAGAGAGCTAGCGGGAGTGTCTCGAGAGCAGTTCTTC. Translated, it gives CATSRELAGVSREQFF.

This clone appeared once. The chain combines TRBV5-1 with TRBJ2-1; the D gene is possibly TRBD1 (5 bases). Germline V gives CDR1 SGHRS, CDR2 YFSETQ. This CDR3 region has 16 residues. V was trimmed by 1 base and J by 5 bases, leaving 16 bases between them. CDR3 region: CASSLISPGNNNEQFF. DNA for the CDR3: TGCGCCAGCAGCTTGATCAGCCCAGGGAACAACAATGAGCAGTTCTTC.

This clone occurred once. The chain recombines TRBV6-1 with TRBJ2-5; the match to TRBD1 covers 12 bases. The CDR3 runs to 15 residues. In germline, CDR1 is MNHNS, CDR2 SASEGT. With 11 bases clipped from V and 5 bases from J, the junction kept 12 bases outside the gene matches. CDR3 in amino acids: CAGKAGTGGWETQYF. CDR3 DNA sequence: TGTGCCGGCAAAGCAGGGACAGGGGGCTGGGAGACCCAGTACTTC.